The TCR beta chain described here comes from a study of tumor-infiltrating lymphocytes in primary liver carcinoma. Looking at the study overall: Male and female patients aged 30 to 69 years made up the cohort.

From 400 to 500 ng total RNA, TCR beta cDNA was generated with a primer in the constant region. What produced the TCR beta libraries was three nested multiplex PCR rounds using slightly modified ARM-PCR. The two initial PCR rounds, nine to eleven cycles each, used TRBV1-TRBV30 forward and C-beta reverse primers. MiXCR, applied by TCRdb to the multiplex PCR reads, yields one record per CDR3 protein. The table records some 180,000 distinct CDR3 sequences, less than 65% of them present only once. Per germline, CDR1 SGHAT and CDR2 FQNNGV. This CDR3 spans 14 amino acids. Note on this clonotype: One end of the junction does not line up with germline, which may come from a read error.

The authors took blood RNA from unsorted whole blood and also extracted germline DNA. Collected before surgery were roughly 3.9 milliliters of peripheral blood. Material for sequencing was peripheral blood. This chain links TRBV11-2 with TRBJ2-1; a possible D gene is TRBD1 (5 bases). This TCR was sampled from a man aged 40-49 years with primary liver carcinoma and hepatitis B virus infection. CDR3 DNA sequence: TGTGACAGCAGCTTAGGGGTTGCCTACAATGAGCAGTTCTTC. This encodes CDSSLGVAYNEQFF.